The 27 T cell receptor beta chains reported below all come from one sample, sequenced in a study of radiation and T cells in renal cell carcinoma. Time point given: baseline pretreatment blood. This sample's treatment: 15 Gy SBRT to primary tumor, nephrectomy 4 weeks later. Only in-frame clones appear in the TCRdb table, and some are missing; sequencing was by immunoSEQ multiplex PCR. The sample contains about 95,000 clones, around 88% of which appear only once. Sequencing was performed on blood, taken from a patient whose treatment included radiotherapy and nephrectomy. The receptors come from a man aged 50-59 years with renal cell carcinoma.

In nucleotides, the CDR3 is TGTGCCAGCAGTGAACTAGCGGGAGGGGCAGATACGCAGTATTTT. Protein: CASSELAGGADTQYF. J is TRBJ2-3 and V is TRBV6-1, with TRBD2 identical over 12 bases. The CDR3 loop spans 15 amino acids. The V gene's germline CDR1 is MNHNS and CDR2 SASEGT. Unmatched junction bases numbered 1, after V lost 2 bases and J lost 4 bases.

This rearrangement joins TRBV7-3 to TRBJ2-1, with 8 nucleotides matching TRBD2. The CDR3 consists of 15 residues. Germline CDR1 SGHTA, CDR2 FQGTGA. Trimming cost V 5 bases and J 1 base; bases outside gene matches: 4. The CDR3 coding sequence is TGTGCCAGCAGCCCCCAGCGGGAGTCCTACAATGAGCAGTTCTTC. It yields the protein CASSPQRESYNEQFF.

V is TRBV2 and J is TRBJ2-3; D gene unclear. CDR1 and CDR2 from the germline V gene are SNHLY and FYNNEI. This CDR3 contains 12 residues. V was clipped by 3 bases and J by 5 bases, with 6 bases between them. Written as DNA, the CDR3 is TGTGCCAGCAGTGAGTCTATAGATACGCAGTATTTT. Amino acid sequence: CASSESIDTQYF.

This chain joins TRBV6-6 and TRBJ2-7, with 12 bases fitting TRBD2. Looked up from germline, CDR1 is MNHNY and CDR2 is SVGAGI (reference sequence). This CDR3 is built from 16 residues. V shed 4 bases and J 4 bases; nucleotides not matched to a gene: 8. The CDR3 coding sequence is TGTGCCAGCAGTTCAACGCTAGCGGGGGGGAGTTACGAGCAGTACTTC. Residues: CASSSTLAGGSYEQYF.

The chain is built from TRBV5-6 and TRBJ1-1, with D hard to call. CDR3 length: 15 residues. CDR1 and CDR2 from the germline V gene are SGHDT and YYEEEE. Trimming removed 0 bases at V and 4 bases at J, with 13 bases between. As DNA, the CDR3 is TGTGCCAGCAGCTTGGTGACCGGGATCGGCACTGAAGCTTTCTTT. Amino acid sequence: CASSLVTGIGTEAFF.

The chain couples TRBV7-2 to TRBJ2-3; no clear D. Deletions cut 3 bases from V and 2 bases from J, with 3 bases between. The CDR3 has 12 residues. CDR1 SGHTA and CDR2 FQGNSA come from the germline V gene. CDR3 protein: CASSFFTDTQYF. The CDR3 DNA is TGTGCCAGCAGCTTTTTCACAGATACGCAGTATTTT. Filled out from reference TRBV7-2 and TRBJ2-3, the complete variable domain reads GAGVSQSPSNKVTEKGKDVELRCDPISGHTALYWYRQSLGQGLEFLIYFQGNSAPDKSGLPSDRFSAERTGGSVSTLTIQRTQQEDSAVYLCASSFFTDTQYFGPGTRLTVL.

The chain links TRBV16 to TRBJ1-1, with a possible D match to TRBD1 (6 bases). The V end lost 1 base, the J end lost 6 bases, and 12 bases lay between the germline ends. Germline V gene sequence: CDR1 KGHSY, CDR2 FQNENV. This CDR3 is 14 amino acids long. DNA for the CDR3: TGTGCCAGCAGCCAATTTTACAGGGACCCTGAAGCTTTCTTT. It encodes CASSQFYRDPEAFF.

The V and J genes are TRBV6-5 and TRBJ2-7; TRBD2 matches at 13 bases. The V gene's germline CDR1 is MNHEY and CDR2 SVGAGI. The CDR3 has 14 amino acids. V lost 2 bases and J lost 7; bases outside the gene matches: 2. The CDR3 loop is CASSYTSGGVEQYF. The CDR3 DNA follows: TGTGCCAGCAGTTACACTAGCGGGGGGGTAGAGCAGTACTTC.

This clone was observed many times. The chain is built from TRBV30 and TRBJ2-5; D not resolved. Germline V gives CDR1 GTSNPN, CDR2 SVGIG (reference sequence). Trimming cost V 4 bases and J 3 bases, with 18 bases left between them. The CDR3 contains 15 residues. In DNA, the CDR3 is TGTGCCTGGATATCAACCCTTAGGGAAGAAGAGACCCAGTACTTC. Translated: CAWISTLREEETQYF.

The rearrangement joins TRBV5-4 to TRBJ2-7, with 7 bases fitting TRBD1. This CDR3 region has 15 residues. In germline, CDR1 is SGHNT, CDR2 YYREEE (reference sequence). J lost 0 bases, V lost 4 bases, and 7 bases had no gene match. This chain's CDR3 is CASSPRTGSSYEQYF. As DNA, the CDR3 is TGTGCCAGCAGCCCCCGGACAGGAAGCTCCTACGAGCAGTACTTC.

About this clone itself: The same CDR3 arises from other DNA sequences in this sample as well. The chain couples TRBV5-1 to TRBJ1-3, with no clear D. This CDR3 comprises 14 residues. CDR1 SGHRS and CDR2 YFSETQ come from the germline V gene. Trimming removed 2 bases from V and 0 bases from J, with 6 bases in between. This CDR3 is CASSLGSSGNTIYF. The CDR3 nucleotides read TGCGCCAGCAGCTTAGGGAGCTCTGGAAACACCATATATTTT.

A few counts support this clone. The chain couples TRBV6-5 to TRBJ1-1; maybe TRBD1 (5 bases). Germline V gene data show CDR1 as MNHEY and CDR2 as SVGAGI. This CDR3 comprises 13 residues. V lost 6 bases and J lost 8, with 16 bases in between. Here the CDR3 DNA reads TGTGCCAGCAGCCTCTCAGGGTATGGGGAAGCTTTCTTT. It translates to CASSLSGYGEAFF.

V gene TRBV6-5 combines with J gene TRBJ1-5; the D is unclear. Trimming took off 8 bases at V and 5 bases at J, with 13 bases between the two ends. Germline assignment: CDR1 MNHEY and CDR2 SVGAGI. The CDR3 is made up of 13 amino acids. This chain's CDR3 is CASRGVGDQPQHF. The CDR3 coding sequence is TGTGCCAGCCGCGGAGTCGGCGATCAGCCCCAGCATTTT.

This chain uses TRBV7-8 with TRBJ2-2; D is undetermined. CDR3 length equals 16 residues. Germline CDR1 reads SGHVS; CDR2 reads FQNEAQ. V was shortened by 2 bases and J by 2 bases, with 12 bases between the two germline ends. This chain's CDR3 is CASSLIWTDNTGELFF. CDR3 DNA: TGTGCCAGCAGCTTAATTTGGACGGACAACACCGGGGAGCTGTTTTTT. Full variable domain (rest looked up from reference TRBV7-8 and TRBJ2-2): GAGVSQSPRYKVAKRGQDVALRCDPISGHVSLFWYQQALGQGPEFLTYFQNEAQLDKSGLPSDRFFAERPEGSVSTLKIQRTQQEDSAVYLCASSLIWTDNTGELFFGEGSRLTVL.

The chain links TRBV27 to TRBJ2-5; 7 bases fit TRBD1. With V trimmed by 5 bases and J by 0 bases, 6 bases remained unmatched. Germline V CDR1 and CDR2: MNHEY, SMNVEV (reference sequence). The length of the CDR3 is 15 residues. The CDR3 loop reads CASSPGTAHQETQYF. The CDR3 nucleotides are TGTGCCAGCAGTCCCGGGACAGCCCACCAAGAGACCCAGTACTTC.

The chain uses TRBV11-2 and TRBJ2-1; tentatively, D is TRBD2 (6 bases). V was shortened by 5 bases and J by 0 bases, with 14 bases between the two germline ends. CDR1 and CDR2 from the germline V gene are SGHAT and FQNNGV. The length of the CDR3 is 16 residues. As DNA, the CDR3 is TGTGCCAGCAGCCCAGTCCGGGGGAGCTCCTACAATGAGCAGTTCTTC. Amino acids: CASSPVRGSSYNEQFF.

This chain connects TRBV7-3 to TRBJ2-7, with D perhaps matching TRBD1 or TRBD2 (5 bases each). V dropped 5 bases and J dropped 6 bases, with 14 bases sitting between them. This CDR3 has 13 amino acids. CDR1 and CDR2 from the germline V gene are SGHTA and FQGTGA. This CDR3 reads CASSLAGGGEQYF. For the CDR3, the DNA is TGTGCCAGCAGCCTAGCTGGTGGGGGCGAGCAGTACTTC.

V and J are TRBV30 and TRBJ2-7; 7 bases line up with TRBD2. Germline trimming cut 4 bases from V and 0 bases from J; bases unmatched to any gene: 6. The CDR3 runs to 14 residues. The germline CDR1 and CDR2 sequences are GTSNPN and SVGIG (reference sequence). CDR3 sequence reads: CAWNLGTTSYEQYF. The CDR3 DNA follows: TGTGCCTGGAATTTGGGGACTACCTCCTACGAGCAGTACTTC.

The chain uses TRBV19 and TRBJ1-2; 7 bases agree with TRBD1. The junction had 10 bases not matched to a gene; V was cut back by 6 bases and J by 0 bases. From germline, CDR1 is LNHDA and CDR2 SQIVND (reference sequence). This CDR3 has 16 residues. DNA for the CDR3: TGTGCCAGTAGGATGACAGGGACTCGAGCTAACTATGGCTACACCTTC. Its protein is CASRMTGTRANYGYTF.

The rearrangement links TRBV11-2 to TRBJ2-7; weak D call: TRBD2 (6 bases). CDR1 and CDR2 from the germline V gene are SGHAT and FQNNGV. The CDR3 consists of 13 residues. V was clipped by 1 base and J by 3 bases, with 7 bases between them. Written as DNA, the CDR3 is TGTGCCAGCAGCTTAGGACTAGTCTACGAGCAGTACTTC. It is translated as CASSLGLVYEQYF.

This clone was picked up one time. The chain joins TRBV2 to TRBJ1-2; D may be TRBD1 (5 bases). Looked up from germline, CDR1 is SNHLY and CDR2 is FYNNEI. Trimming cost V 9 bases and J 5 bases, with 16 bases left between them. This CDR3 has 13 residues. In DNA form, the CDR3 reads TGTGCCAGTAAGGGACGAAGCCTATATGGCTACACCTTC. Its protein is CASKGRSLYGYTF.

The V and J genes are TRBV5-1 and TRBJ2-7; no definite D call. The V end lost 4 bases, the J end lost 3 bases, and 17 bases lay between the germline ends. CDR1 SGHRS and CDR2 YFSETQ come from the germline V gene. The CDR3 runs to 15 residues. CDR3 sequence reads: CASSPTGLRSYEQYF. In nucleotides, the CDR3 is TGCGCCAGCAGCCCGACGGGCCTCCGGAGCTACGAGCAGTACTTC.

This clone was seen a single time. The V call is TRBV5-1, the J call TRBJ2-1; 9 positions agree with TRBD1. Per the germline V gene, CDR1 is SGHRS and CDR2 is YFSETQ. J gave up 5 bases and V 4 bases, and 7 bases lay outside the gene matches. CDR3 length: 15 residues. CDR3 region: CASSRTGEMDNEQFF. DNA of the CDR3: TGCGCCAGCAGCCGGACAGGGGAGATGGACAATGAGCAGTTCTTC.

This clone was recorded a few times. The chain couples TRBV5-1 to TRBJ1-2, with D possibly matching TRBD1 (5 bases). V was trimmed by 2 bases and J by 8 bases, leaving 13 bases between them. The CDR3 extends over 13 amino acids. Germline V CDR1 and CDR2: SGHRS, YFSETQ. The CDR3 region has the DNA TGCGCCAGCAGCTTAAGGACATCCTCCGGCTACACCTTC. It is translated as CASSLRTSSGYTF. Looking up the rest from reference TRBV5-1 and TRBJ1-2 gives the full variable domain: KAGVTQTPRYLIKTRGQQVTLSCSPISGHRSVSWYQQTPGQGLQFLFEYFSETQRNKGNFPGRFSGRQFSNSRSEMNVSTLELGDSALYLCASSLRTSSGYTFGSGTRLTVV.

The chain carries TRBV30 and TRBJ2-7; 13 positions agree with TRBD2. The CDR3 contains 15 residues. V was pared by 4 bases and J by 5 bases, with 8 bases of the junction left unmatched. From germline, CDR1 is GTSNPN and CDR2 SVGIG (reference sequence). Here the CDR3 reads CAWNILAGGLNEQYF. The CDR3 region has the DNA TGTGCCTGGAATATACTAGCGGGGGGGCTGAACGAGCAGTACTTC.

The chain has TRBV9 and TRBJ2-7, with a possible D match to TRBD2 (5 bases). The CDR3 has 15 residues. V gave up 0 bases and J gave up 0 bases, with 10 bases separating them. CDR1 is SGDLS, CDR2 YYNGEE, per germline. CDR3 nucleotide sequence: TGTGCCAGCAGCGTAGCAGCGGTAAGCTCCTACGAGCAGTACTTC. This codes for CASSVAAVSSYEQYF.

The chain recombines TRBV19 with TRBJ2-4, with D perhaps matching TRBD1 (6 bases). There are 12 residues in the CDR3. The germline V and J ends were trimmed by 4 bases and 8 bases, with 9 bases remaining between them. Germline lookup yields CDR1 LNHDA and CDR2 SQIVND (reference sequence). The CDR3 DNA follows: TGTGCCAGTAGTACACAGGGAGACATTCAGTACTTC. This sequence encodes CASSTQGDIQYF.